The 21 T cell receptor beta chains below come from one sample, sequenced in a study of blood T cell repertoires in COVID-19. Data came from immunoSEQ multiplex PCR; TCRdb stores just in-frame clones and leaves some out. The profile covers fewer than 150,000 clones, with roughly 87% appearing a single time and more than 15% taken by the ten largest. Sequencing input: PBMCs or T cells enriched from blood (not recorded which). Receptor source: a man aged 25 to 45 who had recovered from COVID-19.

The rearrangement links TRBV4-1 to TRBJ1-1, with no clear D. Germline V gives CDR1 MGHRA, CDR2 YSYEKL. The CDR3 loop spans 15 amino acids. V lost 0 bases, J lost 0 bases, and 8 bases lay in between. CDR3 loop: CASSQDGLLNTEAFF. The CDR3 DNA is TGCGCCAGCAGCCAAGATGGCTTACTGAACACTGAAGCTTTCTTT.

This clone turned up a few times. The chain carries TRBV6-5 and TRBJ2-7, with TRBD1 matching over 8 bases. This CDR3 has 14 residues. Germline V gene lookup returns CDR1 MNHEY and CDR2 SVGAGI. The junction had 10 bases not matched to a gene; V was cut back by 7 bases and J by 5 bases. This CDR3 is CASTLTGESNEQYV. CDR3 DNA: TGTGCCAGCACCTTGACAGGGGAGTCCAACGAGCAGTACGTC.

The genes are TRBV6-4 and TRBJ1-2; 11 bases align to TRBD1. This CDR3 comprises 14 residues. The V gene end was trimmed by 2 bases and the J gene end by 4 bases; junction bases not matched to a gene: 0. CDR1 is MRHNA, CDR2 SNTAGT, per germline. In DNA form, the CDR3 reads TGTGCCAGCAGTGACGGGACAGGGGGCTATGGCTACACCTTC. It is translated as CASSDGTGGYGYTF.

The V call is TRBV18, the J call TRBJ2-3, with D hard to call. Trimming cost V 6 bases and J 1 base, with 11 bases left between them. Germline V gene lookup returns CDR1 KGHSH and CDR2 LQKENI. There are 14 residues in the CDR3. The CDR3 loop is CASSRATRTDTQYF. CDR3 coding DNA: TGTGCCAGCTCGAGAGCGACCCGCACAGATACGCAGTATTTT.

The chain recombines TRBV9 with TRBJ2-3; 8 nucleotides line up with TRBD2. The CDR3 covers 18 residues. The germline CDR1 and CDR2 sequences are SGDLS and YYNGEE. Trimming at V came to 0 bases and at J to 5 bases, leaving 14 bases not matched to a gene. CDR3 sequence (DNA): TGTGCCAGCAGCGTAGGAGGTAGCGGGACCTCGTTCCGAGATACGCAGTATTTT. It specifies CASSVGGSGTSFRDTQYF.

This clone appeared once. The gene calls are TRBV27 and TRBJ1-2; no reliable D call. Germline CDR1 MNHEY, CDR2 SMNVEV (reference sequence). The CDR3 has 14 amino acids. V gave up 4 bases and J gave up 1 base, with 10 bases separating them. The DNA of the CDR3 is TGTGCCAGCAGTTACGACATCTATAACTATGGCTACACCTTC. Translating gives CASSYDIYNYGYTF.

J is TRBJ2-2 and V is TRBV19; 7 nucleotides align to TRBD2. Trimming cost V 5 bases and J 4 bases; bases outside gene matches: 13. The CDR3 is 17 amino acids. The germline CDR1 and CDR2 sequences are LNHDA and SQIVND (reference sequence). In DNA, the CDR3 is TGTGCCAGTAGTGGGGGGGTTGGAGGACAAGTCACCGGGGAGCTGTTTTTT. It encodes CASSGGVGGQVTGELFF.

The CDR3 DNA reads TGTGCCAGCAGCTTATCCGGTAAAACGGGGGACACTGAAGCTTTCTTT. Amino acid sequence: CASSLSGKTGDTEAFF. This chain uses TRBV7-2 with TRBJ1-1; perhaps TRBD1 as D (5 bases). Germline CDR1 SGHTA, CDR2 FQGNSA. Trimming shortened V by 2 bases and J by 3 bases, and 16 bases separated the two germline ends. This CDR3 region has 16 residues. Full variable domain (remainder filled in from reference TRBV7-2 and TRBJ1-1): GAGVSQSPSNKVTEKGKDVELRCDPISGHTALYWYRQSLGQGLEFLIYFQGNSAPDKSGLPSDRFSAERTGGSVSTLTIQRTQQEDSAVYLCASSLSGKTGDTEAFFGQGTRLTVV.

This clone came up a few times. The rearrangement uses TRBV11-1 and TRBJ1-1; D unresolved. This CDR3 has 15 residues. V was cut by 6 bases and J by 0 bases, with 14 bases left in between. Germline V CDR1 and CDR2: SGHAT, FQDESV (reference sequence). Here the CDR3 DNA reads TGTGCCAGCAGAGAGGAGGCGGCCATGAACACTGAAGCTTTCTTT. Protein sequence: CASREEAAMNTEAFF.

This clone showed up just once. The chain couples TRBV7-9 to TRBJ2-7; 10 bases line up with TRBD1. Per the germline V gene, CDR1 is SEHNR and CDR2 is FQNEAQ (reference sequence). The trim removed 4 bases at V and 2 bases at J, leaving 5 bases unmatched. The CDR3 covers 15 residues. CDR3: CASSSWTGGTYEQYF. The CDR3, as DNA: TGTGCCAGCAGCTCCTGGACAGGGGGGACCTACGAGCAGTACTTC.

This chain links TRBV6-1 with TRBJ2-5; 9 nucleotides line up with TRBD1. The CDR3 contains 16 residues. The V gene end was trimmed by 1 base and the J gene end by 6 bases; junction bases not matched to a gene: 9. The germline CDR1 and CDR2 sequences are MNHNS and SASEGT. The DNA of the CDR3 is TGTGCCAGCAGTGAAGAGATGGGACAGGGAAGACAGACCCAGTACTTC. Translating gives CASSEEMGQGRQTQYF.

This clone has a single count. DNA of the CDR3: TGTGCCAGCAGCCACGACAGGGGTGGCCATGAGCAGTTCTTC. It yields the protein CASSHDRGGHEQFF. The chain links TRBV3-1 (or the pseudogene TRBV3-2) to TRBJ2-1; 8 bases match TRBD1. V shed 3 bases and J 8 bases; nucleotides not matched to a gene: 6. Germline CDR1 and CDR2: LGHDT and YNNKEL (reference sequence). The CDR3 length is 14 residues.

The chain joins TRBV15 to TRBJ1-6, with D maybe TRBD1 (5 bases). The CDR3 totals 16 residues. The germline gives CDR1 LNHNV, CDR2 YYDKDF (reference sequence). Trimming shortened V by 4 bases and J by 9 bases, and 19 bases separated the two germline ends. CDR3 bases: TGTGCCACCAGCATTACCGGAGGGGCAGGACCTTCACCCCTCCACTTT. Protein product: CATSITGGAGPSPLHF.

This chain uses TRBV24-1 with TRBJ2-2; unclear D gene. V lost 4 bases to trimming and J lost 6 bases, with 11 bases between them. Germline V gives CDR1 KGHDR, CDR2 SFDVKD. This CDR3 is built from 14 residues. The CDR3 DNA is TGTGCCACCAGTGACTCCGACAAATCCGGGGAGCTGTTTTTT. Its protein product is CATSDSDKSGELFF.

The rearrangement links TRBV10-1 to TRBJ2-5, with D possibly TRBD1 on 6 matching bases. Deletions cut 0 bases from V and 3 bases from J, with 14 bases between. Germline V lookup: CDR1 WNHNN, CDR2 SYGVQD (reference sequence). The CDR3 is made up of 16 amino acids. CDR3 DNA sequence: TGCGCCAGCAGTGAGTCGGTCGCAGGGGCCGAAGAGACCCAGTACTTC. It translates to CASSESVAGAEETQYF.

The V call is TRBV29-1, the J call TRBJ1-5; 10 positions match TRBD1. J was trimmed by 3 bases and V by 5 bases; bases with no gene match: 4. Germline V lookup: CDR1 SQVTM, CDR2 ANQGSEA. This CDR3 comprises 14 residues. Here the CDR3 reads CSVQGQGINQPQHF. The CDR3 region has the DNA TGCAGCGTTCAGGGACAGGGGATCAATCAGCCCCAGCATTTT.

This chain joins TRBV6-6 and TRBJ1-3, with a possible D match to TRBD1 (6 bases). The length of the CDR3 is 12 residues. The germline V and J ends were trimmed by 7 bases and 2 bases, with 6 bases remaining between them. Germline V gene sequence: CDR1 MNHNY, CDR2 SVGAGI (reference sequence). CDR3 nucleotides: TGTGCCAGCAAGGGGGCTGGAAACACCATATATTTT. As protein: CASKGAGNTIYF.

J is TRBJ1-4 and V is TRBV2; D is ambiguous. The CDR3 is 11 residues long. Germline values: CDR1 SNHLY, CDR2 FYNNEI. V was trimmed by 6 bases and J by 5 bases, leaving 4 bases between them. In nucleotides, the CDR3 is TGTGCCAGCAGCCTAAATGAAAAACTGTTTTTT. Translation: CASSLNEKLFF.

The chain uses TRBV27 and TRBJ2-1, with TRBD1 matching over 8 bases. The CDR3 totals 14 residues. Germline CDR1 MNHEY, CDR2 SMNVEV (reference sequence). The ends lost 3 bases at V and 6 bases at J; junction bases unmatched: 4. CDR3 in amino acids: CASSFGTGRNEQFF. CDR3 bases: TGTGCCAGCAGTTTTGGGACAGGCCGCAATGAGCAGTTCTTC.

V and J are TRBV19 and TRBJ1-1; D uncertain. Germline values: CDR1 LNHDA, CDR2 SQIVND (reference sequence). The V gene lost 3 bases and the J gene lost 2 bases, with 13 bases spanning the gap. The CDR3 runs 15 residues. The CDR3 here is CASSMPGEINTEAFF. The CDR3, as DNA: TGTGCCAGTAGTATGCCGGGAGAGATTAACACTGAAGCTTTCTTT.

CDR3: CASSELSSSDTQYF. As DNA, the CDR3 is TGTGCCAGCAGTGAATTATCGAGTTCAGATACGCAGTATTTT. This chain uses TRBV6-1 with TRBJ2-3; D is ambiguous. The germline V gene has CDR1 MNHNS and CDR2 SASEGT. V was trimmed by 2 bases and J by 4 bases, leaving 10 bases between them. The CDR3 has 14 amino acids.